The 29 T cell receptor beta chains below all came from one sample that was sequenced in a study of PD-1 blockade in classical Hodgkin lymphoma. All patients relapsed after autologous stem cell transplantation, and brentuximab vedotin exposure varied. Method: immunoSEQ multiplex PCR; TCRdb's copy keeps in-frame clones and lacks some. The table records tens of thousands of clones, more than 70% of them present only once. The sample was peripheral blood mononuclear cells (PBMCs), taken at baseline. The receptors were gathered from a human donor with classical Hodgkin lymphoma.

Concerning this clone: A junction boundary mismatches the germline segment, possibly from a read error. The chain couples TRBV2 to TRBJ2-5, with TRBD2 identical over 9 bases. There are 15 residues in the CDR3. The germline CDR1 and CDR2 sequences are SNHLY and FYNNEI. The CDR3 nucleotides read TGTGCCAGCAGTGATACAGCGGGGGGCCGGGAGATCCAGTACTTC. It is translated as CASSDTAGGREIQYF.

V and J are TRBV7-2 and TRBJ2-5; D is possibly TRBD2 (6 bases). The CDR3 runs 16 residues. Germline CDR1 reads SGHTA; CDR2 reads FQGNSA. The germline V and J ends were trimmed by 2 bases and 5 bases, with 18 bases remaining between them. CDR3 sequence (DNA): TGTGCCAGCAGCTTAATTGGGGGGATTATTGGGGAGACCCAGTACTTC. It specifies CASSLIGGIIGETQYF.

This clone was found a few times. The chain couples TRBV2 to TRBJ2-3; tentative D call: TRBD2 (5 bases). V gave up 2 bases and J gave up 4 bases, with 10 bases separating them. This CDR3 region has 14 residues. From germline, CDR1 is SNHLY and CDR2 FYNNEI. The CDR3 region is CASSETRTADTQYF. Written as DNA, the CDR3 is TGTGCCAGCAGTGAAACTAGGACCGCAGATACGCAGTATTTT.

The table lists this clone with a count of one. The chain recombines TRBV20-1 with TRBJ2-5; D unresolved. V was clipped by 4 bases and J by 1 base, with 4 bases between them. Germline-derived CDR1 and CDR2 are DFQATT and SNEGSKA (reference sequence). The length of the CDR3 is 11 residues. DNA for the CDR3: TGCAGTGCTAACTCCCAAGAGACCCAGTACTTC. Its translation is CSANSQETQYF.

The chain couples TRBV6-5 to TRBJ1-2; 9 bases are shared with TRBD1. Germline CDR1 reads MNHEY; CDR2 reads SVGAGI. CDR3 length: 12 amino acids. The J segment lost 11 bases and the V segment lost 7 bases, leaving 8 bases of the junction unmatched. The CDR3 here is CASIGGTGRYTF. In nucleotides, the CDR3 is TGTGCCAGCATTGGGGGGACAGGGAGATACACCTTC.

The gene calls are TRBV6-5 and TRBJ2-1, with 10 bases matching TRBD1. The CDR3 is made up of 15 amino acids. After removal of 2 bases from V and 8 bases from J, the junction contained 6 bases not matched to a gene. The V gene's germline CDR1 is MNHEY and CDR2 SVGAGI. The CDR3 coding sequence is TGTGCCAGCAGTTACCGGCGACAGGGGGCATATGAGCAGTTCTTC. This gives the protein CASSYRRQGAYEQFF.

The rearrangement links TRBV2 to TRBJ2-1; TRBD2 matches 8 bases. CDR1 and CDR2 (germline): SNHLY, FYNNEI. With 5 bases clipped from V and 9 bases from J, the junction kept 9 bases outside the gene matches. The CDR3 has 14 residues. The CDR3 protein is CASSLAGPLGEQFF. For the CDR3, the DNA is TGTGCCAGCAGTCTAGCGGGTCCTTTAGGTGAGCAGTTCTTC.

The rearrangement links TRBV14 to TRBJ2-3, with 7 bases fitting TRBD1. The V gene end was trimmed by 4 bases and the J gene end by 2 bases; junction bases not matched to a gene: 9. The germline gives CDR1 SGHDN, CDR2 FVKESK. The CDR3 is made up of 16 amino acids. CDR3 coding DNA: TGTGCCAGCAGCCGCCGGGACAGACTCTTCACAGATACGCAGTATTTT. This sequence encodes CASSRRDRLFTDTQYF.

J is TRBJ1-4 and V is TRBV14; 7 bases are a match to TRBD1. V dropped 1 base and J dropped 5; count of bases not matched to a gene: 4. The germline gives CDR1 SGHDN, CDR2 FVKESK. This CDR3 is built from 15 residues. CDR3 protein: CASSQGEGGNEKLFF. The CDR3 bases are TGTGCCAGCAGCCAAGGCGAAGGGGGCAATGAAAAACTGTTTTTT.

The rearrangement uses TRBV6-5 and TRBJ2-3; D perhaps matches TRBD1 (6 bases). The CDR3 runs 15 residues. Trimming took off 4 bases at V and 0 bases at J, with 11 bases between the two ends. CDR1 is MNHEY, CDR2 SVGAGI, per germline. Here the CDR3 reads CASSWNRESTDTQYF. The CDR3 DNA reads as TGTGCCAGCAGTTGGAACAGGGAGAGCACAGATACGCAGTATTTT.

The chain combines TRBV6-6 with TRBJ1-1; D not certain. The CDR3 contains 13 residues. Trimming shortened V by 1 base and J by 1 base, and 4 bases separated the two germline ends. Germline V CDR1 and CDR2: MNHNY, SVGAGI (reference sequence). CDR3 nucleotides: TGTGCCAGCAGTTACTTGCGGAACACTGAAGCTTTCTTT. Its protein product is CASSYLRNTEAFF.

The chain employs TRBV5-6 and TRBJ2-5; 10 nucleotides match TRBD2. Germline V gene lookup returns CDR1 SGHDT and CDR2 YYEEEE. The CDR3 length is 16 residues. The V and J ends lost 3 bases and 3 bases, in that order; junction bases with no gene match: 8. For the CDR3, the DNA is TGTGCCAGCAGCTCCGCAGCGGGGGGGGAAAAAGAGACCCAGTACTTC. Encoded protein: CASSSAAGGEKETQYF.

V gene TRBV5-1 combines with J gene TRBJ2-5; 7 bases align to TRBD2. The CDR3 sequence is 17 residues long. The germline CDR1 and CDR2 sequences are SGHRS and YFSETQ. With V trimmed by 4 bases and J by 2 bases, 14 bases remained unmatched. CDR3: CASSRQPKTSEQETQYF. Here the CDR3 DNA reads TGCGCCAGCAGCCGTCAGCCGAAAACTAGCGAACAAGAGACCCAGTACTTC.

The rearrangement joins TRBV4-3 to TRBJ1-6, with TRBD1 matching 10 bases. The CDR3 spans 17 residues. After removal of 0 bases from V and 7 bases from J, the junction contained 6 bases not matched to a gene. Germline loops: CDR1 LGHNA, CDR2 YSLEER. The CDR3 DNA reads as TGCGCCAGCAGCCAAGACCCCTTGGACAGGGGGAATTCACCCCTCCACTTT. Its protein product is CASSQDPLDRGNSPLHF.

This clone was counted ten times or more. The rearrangement links TRBV7-2 to TRBJ2-3; the D gene could be TRBD1 or TRBD2 (5 bases each). This CDR3 contains 11 residues. The V end was cut by 0 bases, the J end by 11 bases, with 6 bases between. CDR1 and CDR2 from the germline V gene are SGHTA and FQGNSA. The CDR3 bases are TGTGCCAGCAGCTTAGCGGGGGTGCAGTATTTT. This translates into CASSLAGVQYF.

This rearrangement joins TRBV6-6 to TRBJ1-3, with D perhaps TRBD1 (6 bases). The CDR3 covers 15 residues. The ends were cut back, 5 bases at V and 0 bases at J, with 11 bases in the middle. Germline V lookup: CDR1 MNHNY, CDR2 SVGAGI (reference sequence). The CDR3 loop reads CASSRTGLSGNTIYF. The CDR3 DNA follows: TGTGCCAGCAGTCGTACAGGGCTCTCTGGAAACACCATATATTTT.

The CDR3 sequence is CASSASGADTQYF. The CDR3 region has the DNA TGTGCCAGCAGCGCTAGCGGGGCAGATACGCAGTATTTT. V usage is TRBV2 and J usage is TRBJ2-3; TRBD2 matches 9 bases. V was clipped by 6 bases and J by 4 bases; unmatched bases: 2. The germline V gene has CDR1 SNHLY and CDR2 FYNNEI. The CDR3 is 13 residues long.

This sequence joins TRBV4-3 and TRBJ2-2, with 9 bases matching TRBD2. CDR1 is LGHNA and CDR2 is YSLEER in the germline V gene. Trimming took 4 bases from V and 5 from J; bases not matched to a gene: 11. This CDR3 comprises 17 residues. The CDR3 protein is CASSRGQRGARTGELFF. In DNA, the CDR3 is TGCGCCAGCAGCCGGGGGCAGCGGGGGGCGAGGACCGGGGAGCTGTTTTTT.

This clone occurred a few times. The chain links TRBV4-1 to TRBJ1-2, with D possibly TRBD1 on 5 matching bases. The CDR3 totals 13 residues. Germline V gives CDR1 MGHRA, CDR2 YSYEKL. V shed 4 bases and J shed 1 base, with 7 bases lying between them. CDR3 bases: TGCGCCAGCAGCCCGGGACTTAACTATGGCTACACCTTC. Protein product: CASSPGLNYGYTF.

The chain links TRBV6-5 to TRBJ2-3; TRBD1 matches at 8 bases. J lost 1 base, V lost 6 bases, and 6 bases had no gene match. The CDR3 covers 15 residues. Looked up from germline, CDR1 is MNHEY and CDR2 is SVGAGI. In DNA form, the CDR3 reads TGTGCCAGCAGACCCGCAGGGGGCGGCACAGATACGCAGTATTTT. Translating gives CASRPAGGGTDTQYF.

This clone was counted between two and nine times. The rearrangement uses TRBV19 and TRBJ2-5, with D hard to call. V was pared by 5 bases and J by 5 bases, with 15 bases between. Germline CDR1 is LNHDA and CDR2 is SQIVND (reference sequence). CDR3 length: 14 amino acids. In DNA, the CDR3 is TGTGCCAGTAGTGCGAATCTTTCCCCGGAGACCCAGTACTTC. Residues: CASSANLSPETQYF.

The chain employs TRBV2 and TRBJ1-2, with D unresolved. The V end lost 6 bases, the J end lost 8 bases, and 10 bases lay between the germline ends. CDR3 length: 11 amino acids. CDR1 SNHLY and CDR2 FYNNEI come from the germline V gene. The CDR3 spells CASSLLFGYTF. The CDR3 DNA sequence: TGTGCCAGCAGCCTCTTGTTCGGCTACACCTTC. Filled out from reference TRBV2 and TRBJ1-2, the complete variable domain reads EPEVTQTPSHQVTQMGQEVILRCVPISNHLYFYWYRQILGQKVEFLVSFYNNEISEKSEIFDDQFSVERPDGSNFTLKIRSTKLEDSAMYFCASSLLFGYTFGSGTRLTVV.

This chain links TRBV19 with TRBJ2-6; no clear D gene. The germline V gene encodes CDR1 LNHDA and CDR2 SQIVND (reference sequence). Deletions cut 8 bases from V and 2 bases from J, with 7 bases between. CDR3 length: 13 amino acids. CDR3 amino acids: CASGVAGANVLTF. The CDR3 DNA follows: TGTGCCAGTGGAGTTGCTGGGGCCAACGTCCTGACTTTC.

The chain has TRBV5-1 and TRBJ1-2; TRBD1 matches at 8 bases. Germline CDR1 SGHRS, CDR2 YFSETQ. The J segment lost 6 bases and the V segment lost 0 bases, leaving 13 bases of the junction unmatched. The CDR3 is made up of 17 amino acids. The CDR3 coding sequence is TGCGCCAGCAGCTTGGGTTTCGGGGGTCAGGGACAGGATGGCTACACCTTC. This gives the protein CASSLGFGGQGQDGYTF.

This chain uses TRBV29-1 with TRBJ2-2; D might be TRBD2 (6 bases). The germline V and J ends were trimmed by 4 bases and 6 bases, with 6 bases remaining between them. This CDR3 spans 11 amino acids. Germline V gene sequence: CDR1 SQVTM, CDR2 ANQGSEA. Written as DNA, the CDR3 is TGCAGCGTTGGGGAGGCCGGGGAGCTGTTTTTT. This codes for CSVGEAGELFF.

This rearrangement joins TRBV19 to TRBJ2-3, with 9 positions matching TRBD2. The V segment lost 2 bases and the J segment 1 base; nucleotides outside the gene matches: 4. CDR1 and CDR2 (germline): LNHDA, SQIVND (reference sequence). The CDR3 has 16 amino acids. The CDR3 nucleotides read TGTGCCAGTAGTATACTTGGCGGGGGGGGCACAGATACGCAGTATTTT. It yields the protein CASSILGGGGTDTQYF.

The V and J genes are TRBV29-1 and TRBJ2-7; TRBD2 might be the D (5 bases). CDR3 length: 11 residues. Trimming shortened V by 7 bases and J by 3 bases, and 10 bases separated the two germline ends. Germline loops: CDR1 SQVTM, CDR2 ANQGSEA. CDR3 DNA: TGCAGCGCCCGTGAGGGCTACGAGCAGTACTTC. Encoded protein: CSAREGYEQYF.

This clone occurred once. The CDR3 DNA follows: TGCGCCAGCAGCGACCCGGACAGGGTGAACACCGGGGAGCTGTTTTTT. Its protein product is CASSDPDRVNTGELFF. V gene TRBV10-2 combines with J gene TRBJ2-2; 8 bases line up with TRBD1. The V gene's germline CDR1 is WSHSY and CDR2 SAAADI. Trimming at V came to 6 bases and at J to 1 base, leaving 7 bases not matched to a gene. The CDR3 totals 16 residues.

CDR3 in amino acids: CSGGEGPRETQYF. The CDR3 DNA reads TGCAGCGGTGGGGAGGGGCCGAGGGAGACCCAGTACTTC. The chain links TRBV29-1 to TRBJ2-5, with TRBD2 identical over 7 bases. Unmatched junction bases numbered 10, after V lost 7 bases and J lost 5 bases. The CDR3 spans 13 residues. Germline assignment: CDR1 SQVTM and CDR2 ANQGSEA. Full variable domain (rest looked up from reference TRBV29-1 and TRBJ2-5): SAVISQKPSRDICQRGTSLTIQCQVDSQVTMMFWYRQQPGQSLTLIATANQGSEATYESGFVIDKFPISRPNLTFSTLTVSNMSPEDSSIYLCSGGEGPRETQYFGPGTRLLVL.